The 14 T cell receptor beta chains listed next were all sequenced from one sample in a study of molecular identifiers for immune sequencing clone quantification. Each CDR3 protein is one row after TCRdb ran MiXCR on the PCR reads. The sample lists tens of thousands of distinct CDR3 sequences; 20% to 25% were seen once. The sample comprised naive CD8+ T cells from blood, with Jurkat cell RNA spiked in. Subset defined: FACS-sorted CD8+CD4-CCR7+CD45RA+ naive T cells. All receptors derive from a human donor in good health. Some libraries in this study had Jurkat cell RNA spiked in.

There are many counts of this clonotype. The J gene is TRBJ2-7, the V gene TRBV7-8; 8 bases map to TRBD1. The CDR3 is 13 amino acids. The V segment lost 7 bases and the J segment 6 bases; nucleotides outside the gene matches: 8. Germline values: CDR1 SGHVS, CDR2 FQNEAQ. The CDR3 region is CASTPGQESEQYF. The CDR3 DNA reads TGTGCCAGCACCCCGGGACAGGAATCCGAGCAGTACTTC. The full variable domain, with the rest looked up from reference TRBV7-8 and TRBJ2-7, is GAGVSQSPRYKVAKRGQDVALRCDPISGHVSLFWYQQALGQGPEFLTYFQNEAQLDKSGLPSDRFFAERPEGSVSTLKIQRTQQEDSAVYLCASTPGQESEQYFGPGTRLTVT.

At least ten counts were recorded for this clonotype. The chain recombines TRBV4-3 with TRBJ2-7; no clear D gene. There are 13 residues in the CDR3. CDR1 is LGHNA and CDR2 is YSLEER in the germline V gene. The germline V and J ends were trimmed by 0 bases and 2 bases, with 5 bases remaining between them. In nucleotides, the CDR3 is TGCGCCAGCAGCCAAGATGAGGCCTACGAGCAGTACTTC. Its protein product is CASSQDEAYEQYF.

This clonotype was observed a few times. This chain uses TRBV7-9 with TRBJ2-7; D uncertain. Germline assignment: CDR1 SEHNR and CDR2 FQNEAQ (reference sequence). The CDR3 totals 13 residues. Trimming took 5 bases from V and 3 from J, leaving 11 bases between them. The CDR3 DNA reads as TGTGCCAGCAGCCCCCCCGGCGGCTACGAGCAGTACTTC. It is translated as CASSPPGGYEQYF.

This clonotype was seen a handful of times. This sequence joins TRBV4-1 and TRBJ2-3; D may correspond to TRBD1 or TRBD2 (5 bases each). Germline V gene lookup returns CDR1 MGHRA and CDR2 YSYEKL. Trimming took off 4 bases at V and 7 bases at J, with 15 bases between the two ends. This CDR3 has 14 residues. The CDR3 sequence is CASSLGEWGNTQYF. CDR3 sequence (DNA): TGCGCCAGCAGCCTGGGGGAGTGGGGAAATACGCAGTATTTT.

As regards this clonotype: Given the absence of the conserved phenylalanine or tryptophan at the CDR3 end, a read error is likely. The limits of the CDR3 on the DNA are not certain, so only TCRdb's listed CDR3 is given. The chain uses TRBV12-3 or TRBV12-4 and TRBJ1-1; the DNA was not compared with TRBD1, the D call given in the table. Including both end residues, the CDR3 is 11 amino acids long. The CDR3 is CASNTGVEAFL.

The table lists this clonotype with many counts. The chain employs TRBV11-2 and TRBJ2-7; D is uncertain. The CDR3 sequence is 15 residues long. V gave up 2 bases and J gave up 0 bases, with 11 bases separating them. Germline-derived CDR1 and CDR2 are SGHAT and FQNNGV. The CDR3 DNA is TGTGCCAGCAGCTTAAATTCCAGAAGCTCCTACGAGCAGTACTTC. This encodes CASSLNSRSSYEQYF.

The chain couples TRBV7-2 to TRBJ2-7; D is ambiguous. CDR1 is SGHTA, CDR2 FQGNSA, per germline. The CDR3 covers 11 residues. V lost 3 bases and J 9 bases, leaving 9 bases between the germline ends. The CDR3 loop reads CASSFEFGQYF. The CDR3 coding sequence is TGTGCCAGCAGCTTCGAATTCGGGCAGTACTTC.

Many counts were recorded for this clonotype. The genes are TRBV4-1 and TRBJ1-4; no reliable D call. The CDR3 sequence is 13 residues long. V was pared by 0 bases and J by 6 bases, with 5 bases between. Germline values: CDR1 MGHRA, CDR2 YSYEKL. CDR3 DNA: TGCGCCAGCAGCCAAGAGGATTATGAAAAACTGTTTTTT. It specifies CASSQEDYEKLFF.

This clonotype was picked up many times. The DNA for the CDR3 is TGTGCCAGTAGTCAGTTCAGTGGGAACACTGAAGCTTTCTTT. Its protein product is CASSQFSGNTEAFF. The chain links TRBV19 to TRBJ1-1; D ambiguous. This CDR3 has 14 amino acids. V lost 5 bases to trimming and J lost 1 base, with 11 bases between them. CDR1 is LNHDA, CDR2 SQIVND, per germline (reference sequence).

This clonotype was detected only a few times. The genes are TRBV29-1 and TRBJ2-6; the D is unclear. Germline V gene lookup returns CDR1 SQVTM and CDR2 ANQGSEA. The germline V and J ends were trimmed by 2 bases and 2 bases, with 7 bases remaining between them. The CDR3 loop spans 14 amino acids. This CDR3 reads CSVEKLAGANVLTF. The CDR3 region has the DNA TGCAGCGTTGAAAAACTGGCTGGGGCCAACGTCCTGACTTTC.

This clonotype came up many times. This chain links TRBV29-1 with TRBJ2-6; D ambiguous. Germline CDR1 is SQVTM and CDR2 is ANQGSEA. The V and J ends lost 3 bases and 0 bases respectively, with 6 bases between them. The CDR3 totals 14 residues. The CDR3 protein is CSVEDSSGANVLTF. The CDR3 nucleotides read TGCAGCGTTGAGGATAGCTCTGGGGCCAACGTCCTGACTTTC.

Ten or more counts support this clonotype. This chain connects TRBV7-9 to TRBJ2-1, with 7 bases that match TRBD2. From germline, CDR1 is SEHNR and CDR2 FQNEAQ (reference sequence). This CDR3 has 17 amino acids. With V trimmed by 4 bases and J by 7 bases, 16 bases remained unmatched. The CDR3 bases are TGTGCCAGCAGCTCCGGCTTTCTAGCGGAACCTCGGAATGAGCAGTTCTTC. The encoded protein is CASSSGFLAEPRNEQFF.

This clonotype was counted only a few times. In nucleotides, the CDR3 is TGCGCCAGCAGTGAGTCCTGGGAGGCGTTCTTC. This sequence encodes CASSESWEAFF. The chain recombines TRBV10-2 with TRBJ2-1; TRBD2 might be the D (6 bases). Germline CDR1 reads WSHSY; CDR2 reads SAAADI. V lost 0 bases and J 15 bases, leaving 9 bases between the germline ends. CDR3 length equals 11 residues.

This clonotype was counted ten times or more. The V gene is TRBV12-2, the J gene TRBJ2-3; the table's D call TRBD2 went unverified against the DNA. TRBV12-2 is a pseudogene segment. This CDR3 contains 18 residues. CDR3 region: CASRFGLAGASSTDTQYF. As DNA, the CDR3 is TGTGCAAGTCGCTTCGGCCTAGCGGGGGCCTCTAGCACAGATACGCAGTATTTT.